This TCR beta chain was captured in a study of immune evolution from preneoplasia to lung adenocarcinoma (dated by TCRdb to 2020 to 2022). With respect to the entire study: HLA loss of heterozygosity was found in 7% of AIS, approximately 14% of MIA and more than 25% of ADC lesions, and in no AAH lesions. The study combined immune gene expression, TCR sequencing and multiplex immunofluorescence to profile immune contexture across lung adenocarcinoma precursors and invasive adenocarcinoma. Resected precursor lesions (AAH, AIS, MIA) and invasive adenocarcinomas were each compared against paired morphologically normal lung tissue. The immune data were integrated with whole exome sequencing and methylation data obtained from the same cohort of nodules. POLYSOLVER was used to infer Class I HLA alleles from exome data, and LOHHLA was used to detect allele-specific HLA loss. The overall cohort comprised 40 to 60 patients with pulmonary nodules who underwent surgical resection. The sample size depended on which specimens were available, not on a prior power calculation. According to the study, roughly 100 samples went through TCR sequencing. The TCR sequencing data were obtained from 45 to 55 patients. The paper's findings and limits, for the study overall: The findings rested on association rather than direct causation, and larger cohorts with long-term follow-up and longitudinal biopsies were considered necessary. Normal lung had the highest top T cell clone frequencies, which appeared to decline progressively from AAH through AIS, MIA and invasive adenocarcinoma. T cell clonality was highest in KRAS-mutant nodules compared with EGFR-mutant or double wild-type lesions. Because all patients were from Japan and China, applicability to Western populations was uncertain. Clonality was highest in normal lung, while later-stage lesions appeared to show lower clonality but higher T cell density and diversity.

TCR beta CDR3 regions were sequenced from DNA using the immunoSEQ hsTCRbeta Kit. Per the source publication's procedure: TCR sequencing data were analysed with the ImmunoSEQ Analyzer. T cell clonality was defined as 1 minus Pielou's evenness computed on productive rearrangements. To measure T cell diversity, the inverse Simpson index was applied to productive templates. T cell density was defined as TCR beta template counts normalized to usable DNA, with usable DNA estimated by amplification and sequencing of housekeeping genes. Two-sided Kruskal-Wallis tests were used to compare TCR metrics between histologic stages. The table was pulled from immuneACCESS by TCRdb, which kept in-frame rearrangements only. Such tables lose some clones; where checked, under half of the loss comes from unresolved V genes, and the rest has no known cause. V, J and clone size derive from that table, while D and trimming were established from the DNA sequence. The sample table lists more than 13,000 clones, more than 80% of them with a count of one. The ten top clones hold roughly 4.9% of the sample.

Patients underwent resection in Japan or China between about 2014 and 2017. Histologic diagnosis of each case was confirmed independently by two lung cancer pathologists on H&E slides. Premalignant or tumor cells were enriched for nucleic acid extraction by macro-dissection performed after pathologic assessment. The AllPrep DNA/RNA FFPE Kit was used to isolate DNA from FFPE tissue. Compared with the rest of its sample, this clone is medium-sized (0.01 to 0.1%). The antigen it binds to is not known. Base qualities are missing; no much larger clone stands one base away. The source material was FFPE minimally invasive lung adenocarcinoma tissue. The sample's cell subset or site, from its label and the paper: micro-invasive lung adenocarcinoma (MIA). This clonotype was obtained from a person aged 65 to 85 with lung adenocarcinoma.

CDR3 loop: CASSLRSASGVGSTGELFF. The DNA is as follows: TGTGCCAGCAGTTTAAGGTCGGCTAGCGGGGTGGGGAGCACCGGGGAGCTGTTTTTT. The sequence joins TRBV27 to TRBJ2-2, with 9 bases matching TRBD2. For this chain, trimming is 2 bases at the V end and 4 bases at the J end, and the number of junction bases without a gene match is 14. The CDR3 runs 19 amino acids, cysteine and phenylalanine included. Here the CDR3 DNA is all that survives: 57 bases in frame from base 1. Based on the germline V gene (reference sequence), the CDR1 and CDR2 sequences are MNHEY and SMNVEV.